This T cell receptor beta chain came from a study of long-term antiretroviral therapy in people with HIV. The study's findings and limits: Relative to transplant donor controls, diversity remained lower despite increasing after ART. The clones with expansion before ART were dominant in the repertoire at all time points.

Investigators performed immunoSEQ version v3.0 at survey level. Repertoires were generated with immunoSEQ multiplex PCR, while TCRdb's copy carries only in-frame clones and drops some. The sample lists under 30,000 clones; roughly 96% were seen once. From germline, CDR1 is LGHNA and CDR2 YNFKEQ. Trimming removed 8 bases from V and 3 bases from J; junction bases left unmatched: 7. The CDR3 totals 15 residues. For this clone: The antigen is not known.

Here the sequenced sample was unsorted PBMCs, taken roughly 6.2 years after starting antiretroviral therapy. The TCR sequence derives from a man between 25 and 39 years old with HIV. V usage is TRBV4-2 and J usage is TRBJ1-4; 9 bases match TRBD1. This CDR3 reads CASRGQGQANEKLFF. The CDR3 DNA is TGTGCCAGCCGGGGACAGGGCCAGGCTAATGAAAAACTGTTTTTT.